Listed here are 23 T cell receptor beta chains from one sample, sequenced in a study of shared clonotypes between healthy human individuals (TCRdb year 2020). CD8 naive samples were CD45RO-negative cells positively selected for CCR7, giving a CD45RA+CCR7+ population that excluded TemRA cells. The library came from the immunoSEQ multiplex PCR assay. TCRdb re-hosts the immuneACCESS table, in-frame sequences only. Its copies lack some clones; in the studies checked, an unresolved V gene accounts for under half of them, and the cause for the rest is not known. This sample holds about 1,800,000 clones; approximately 94% were observed only once. The ten largest clones add up to roughly 1.2% of the sample. Sequencing input: naive CD8+ T cells sorted from blood. This specimen's cell subset or site label, per the study, means: CD45RA+CCR7+. Every receptor here comes from a man between 18 and 29 years old in good health.

The DNA of the CDR3 is TGTGCCAGCAGCAAAGCGCGAAGGACACGCAAGAGCCAGTACTTC. It translates to CASSKARRTRKSQYF. The chain links TRBV21-1 to TRBJ2-5; TRBD1 reflects the table's D call only, with no check against the DNA. TRBV21-1 is a pseudogene. The CDR3 has 15 amino acids.

This clone came up once. The rearrangement links TRBV4-1 to TRBJ2-7; maybe TRBD1 (6 bases). V was trimmed by 4 bases and J by 2 bases, leaving 12 bases between them. CDR3 length equals 14 residues. Germline V CDR1 and CDR2: MGHRA, YSYEKL. CDR3 protein: CASSPDRKTYEQYF. The DNA of the CDR3 is TGCGCCAGCAGCCCGGACAGAAAGACCTACGAGCAGTACTTC.

This chain links TRBV11-2 with TRBJ1-2, with D perhaps TRBD1 (6 bases). CDR1 is SGHAT, CDR2 FQNNGV, per germline. This CDR3 is built from 14 residues. V was shortened by 5 bases and J by 6 bases, with 16 bases between the two germline ends. Here the CDR3 reads CASSPIEGGDGYTF. The CDR3 DNA is TGTGCCAGCAGCCCGATAGAGGGGGGCGATGGCTACACCTTC.

The chain is built from TRBV6-5 and TRBJ2-1, with TRBD2 identical over 9 bases. The CDR3 totals 16 residues. Trimming removed 0 bases from V and 3 bases from J; junction bases left unmatched: 3. Per germline, CDR1 MNHEY and CDR2 SVGAGI. The CDR3 bases are TGTGCCAGCAGTTACTCGGGCGGGGGGGACTACAATGAGCAGTTCTTC. Protein product: CASSYSGGGDYNEQFF.

In DNA, the CDR3 is TGTGCCAGCAGTTTAGCGTCGATGGGCGGGGGGCCCTGGGATACGCAGTATTTT. Amino acid sequence: CASSLASMGGGPWDTQYF. V and J are TRBV27 and TRBJ2-3; the match to TRBD2 covers 8 bases. CDR1 MNHEY and CDR2 SMNVEV come from the germline V gene (reference sequence). The CDR3 contains 18 residues. The V and J ends lost 2 bases and 6 bases, in that order; junction bases with no gene match: 16.

The chain carries TRBV4-2 and TRBJ2-2; D possibly corresponds to TRBD1 (5 bases). Germline CDR1 and CDR2: LGHNA and YNFKEQ. The CDR3 has 16 residues. V gave up 0 bases and J gave up 1 base, with 9 bases separating them. Written as DNA, the CDR3 is TGTGCCAGCAGCCAAGAACAGGCCTTGAACACCGGGGAGCTGTTTTTT. As protein: CASSQEQALNTGELFF.

J is TRBJ1-1 and V is TRBV12-5; D not certain. Germline values: CDR1 LGHNT, CDR2 FRNRAP. Trimming pared 3 bases from V and 9 bases from J, leaving 11 bases between. This CDR3 is built from 12 residues. The CDR3 nucleotides are TGTGCTAGTGGTTTCGACGGGTCTCAAGCTTTCTTT. As protein: CASGFDGSQAFF.

The gene calls are TRBV5-4 and TRBJ1-6; D is ambiguous. V was pared by 4 bases and J by 6 bases, with 11 bases between. Germline loops: CDR1 SGHNT, CDR2 YYREEE (reference sequence). The CDR3 has 14 residues. The CDR3 is CASSDRVLNSPLHF. Written as DNA, the CDR3 is TGTGCCAGCAGCGACCGGGTCCTTAATTCACCCCTCCACTTT.

This clone was counted once. The CDR3: CASSEAALPWVEQYF. For the CDR3, the DNA is TGTGCCAGCAGTGAAGCGGCCCTTCCCTGGGTCGAGCAGTACTTC. This chain links TRBV6-1 with TRBJ2-7; D call uncertain. V lost 0 bases, J lost 6 bases, and 15 bases lay in between. The CDR3 has 15 residues. Germline V gene sequence: CDR1 MNHNS, CDR2 SASEGT.

The chain recombines TRBV27 with TRBJ2-7; D call uncertain. CDR3 size: 15 residues. Germline CDR1 MNHEY, CDR2 SMNVEV (reference sequence). The V end was cut by 0 bases, the J end by 0 bases, with 9 bases between. The DNA for the CDR3 is TGTGCCAGCAGTTTATCCAGTGGCAACTCCTACGAGCAGTACTTC. Translation gives CASSLSSGNSYEQYF.

The V gene is TRBV9, the J gene TRBJ2-2; D is unclear. V was clipped by 3 bases and J by 3 bases, with 9 bases between them. The CDR3 contains 14 residues. CDR1 and CDR2 from the germline V gene are SGDLS and YYNGEE. In nucleotides, the CDR3 is TGTGCCAGCAGCGGGGCTATGGACACCGGGGAGCTGTTTTTT. Its translation is CASSGAMDTGELFF.

V is TRBV29-1 and J is TRBJ2-1; a weak D match, TRBD2 (6 bases). The CDR3 totals 13 residues. Germline values: CDR1 SQVTM, CDR2 ANQGSEA. Trimming cost V 7 bases and J 0 bases, with 10 bases left between them. The CDR3 bases are TGCAGCGCCGGGGACTCCTCCTACAATGAGCAGTTCTTC. It encodes CSAGDSSYNEQFF.

The rearrangement links TRBV9 to TRBJ2-1; 12 nucleotides line up with TRBD1. CDR3 length: 16 amino acids. The V segment lost 4 bases and the J segment 10 bases; nucleotides outside the gene matches: 12. Germline V gives CDR1 SGDLS, CDR2 YYNGEE. The CDR3 sequence: CASSLGSGQGAGEQFF. The CDR3 nucleotides read TGTGCCAGCAGCTTAGGGTCGGGACAGGGGGCGGGAGAGCAGTTCTTC.

With regard to this clone: The sample has other DNA sequences that encode this CDR3 too. This chain connects TRBV11-2 to TRBJ2-7; 9 bases are shared with TRBD2. CDR3 size: 14 residues. After removal of 1 base from V and 4 bases from J, the junction contained 2 bases not matched to a gene. Germline V gene sequence: CDR1 SGHAT, CDR2 FQNNGV. CDR3 nucleotide sequence: TGTGCCAGCAGCTTAGCTGGACTAGCGTACGAGCAGTACTTC. Translating it yields CASSLAGLAYEQYF.

This rearrangement joins TRBV6-5 to TRBJ2-1; 9 bases agree with TRBD2. Germline CDR1 is MNHEY and CDR2 is SVGAGI. CDR3 length: 15 amino acids. Trimming cost V 0 bases and J 7 bases; bases outside gene matches: 4. The DNA of the CDR3 is TGTGCCAGCAGTTACTCGGGCGGGGGGGCTAATGAGCAGTTCTTC. Amino acid sequence: CASSYSGGGANEQFF.

The chain joins TRBV13 to TRBJ2-7; 9 positions agree with TRBD1. Losses at the gene ends were 5 bases for V and 7 bases for J; bases not matched to a gene: 12. This CDR3 is 15 amino acids long. Germline lookup yields CDR1 PRHDT and CDR2 FYEKMQ (reference sequence). For the CDR3, the DNA is TGTGCCAGCAGCCTCGCCGGGACAGGGCAGGGAGAGCAGTACTTC. This gives the protein CASSLAGTGQGEQYF.

This chain joins TRBV29-1 and TRBJ2-1; 8 nucleotides align to TRBD2. The CDR3 runs to 15 residues. The V and J ends lost 3 bases and 2 bases, in that order; junction bases with no gene match: 6. CDR1 SQVTM and CDR2 ANQGSEA come from the germline V gene. The CDR3 sequence is CSVDIERGTYNEQFF. As DNA, the CDR3 is TGCAGCGTTGATATCGAGCGGGGGACCTACAATGAGCAGTTCTTC.

This rearrangement joins TRBV28 to TRBJ2-3; 7 bases align to TRBD1. V lost 3 bases, J lost 3 bases, and 6 bases stayed unmatched. Germline CDR1 MDHEN, CDR2 SYDVKM. The CDR3 sequence is 15 residues long. CDR3 coding DNA: TGTGCCAGCAGTTTCCCGCCGACAGGGACAGATACGCAGTATTTT. Its protein product is CASSFPPTGTDTQYF.

The V call is TRBV28, the J call TRBJ2-7; D could derive from TRBD1 or TRBD2 (6 bases each). CDR1 is MDHEN, CDR2 SYDVKM, per germline. V was trimmed by 3 bases and J by 5 bases, leaving 14 bases between them. The CDR3 is 14 residues long. CDR3 region: CASSLGGEAHEQYF. CDR3 DNA sequence: TGTGCCAGCAGTTTGGGGGGCGAGGCCCACGAGCAGTACTTC.

This rearrangement joins TRBV10-3 to TRBJ2-3; 8 bases fit TRBD1. This CDR3 is 19 amino acids long. J gave up 1 base and V 0 bases, and 12 bases lay outside the gene matches. Germline assignment: CDR1 ENHRY and CDR2 SYGVKD. CDR3 sequence: CAISESTPQGAWGTDTQYF. CDR3 in DNA: TGTGCCATCAGTGAGTCGACTCCCCAGGGGGCGTGGGGCACAGATACGCAGTATTTT.

The rearrangement uses TRBV2 and TRBJ2-3; 8 nucleotides align to TRBD2. Germline CDR1 SNHLY, CDR2 FYNNEI. The CDR3 has 15 amino acids. V was clipped by 8 bases and J by 4 bases; unmatched bases: 11. The CDR3 sequence is CASRPGETSADTQYF. The CDR3 nucleotides are TGTGCCAGCCGACCGGGCGAGACTAGCGCAGATACGCAGTATTTT.

The chain is built from TRBV9 and TRBJ2-7; D may match TRBD1 or TRBD2 (5 bases each). Germline V CDR1 and CDR2: SGDLS, YYNGEE. The CDR3 extends over 14 amino acids. Trimming removed 8 bases from V and 0 bases from J, with 15 bases in between. CDR3 coding DNA: TGTGCCAGTGCTTCCGGGGCCAGCTCCTACGAGCAGTACTTC. Amino acid sequence: CASASGASSYEQYF.

The rearrangement links TRBV6-1 to TRBJ1-1, with TRBD1 matching over 8 bases. Germline CDR1 and CDR2: MNHNS and SASEGT. This CDR3 spans 15 amino acids. V gave up 1 base and J gave up 4 bases; unmatched junction bases: 5. The CDR3 loop reads CASSEVPGGTTEAFF. Here the CDR3 DNA reads TGTGCCAGCAGTGAAGTTCCAGGGGGCACCACTGAAGCTTTCTTT.